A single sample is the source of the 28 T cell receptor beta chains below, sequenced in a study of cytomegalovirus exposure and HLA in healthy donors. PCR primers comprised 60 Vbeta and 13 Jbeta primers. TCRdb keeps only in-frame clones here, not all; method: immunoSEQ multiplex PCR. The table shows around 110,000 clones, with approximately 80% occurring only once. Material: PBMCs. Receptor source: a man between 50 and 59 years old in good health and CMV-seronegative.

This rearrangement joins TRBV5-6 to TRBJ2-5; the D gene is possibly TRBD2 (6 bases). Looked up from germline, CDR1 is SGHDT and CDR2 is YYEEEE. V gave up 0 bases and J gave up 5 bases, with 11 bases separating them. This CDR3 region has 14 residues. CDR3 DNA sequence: TGTGCCAGCAGCTTGGTACTAGCATGGGAGACCCAGTACTTC. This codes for CASSLVLAWETQYF.

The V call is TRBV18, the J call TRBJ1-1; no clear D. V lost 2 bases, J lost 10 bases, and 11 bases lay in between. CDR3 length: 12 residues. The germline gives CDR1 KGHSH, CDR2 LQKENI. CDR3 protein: CASSPEGMGAFF. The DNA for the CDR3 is TGTGCCAGCTCACCAGAGGGTATGGGAGCTTTCTTT.

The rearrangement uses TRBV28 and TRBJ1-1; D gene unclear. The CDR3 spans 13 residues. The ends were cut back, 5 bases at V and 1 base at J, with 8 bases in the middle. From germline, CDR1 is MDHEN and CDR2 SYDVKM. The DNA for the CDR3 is TGTGCCAGCAGTAATAATTGGAACACTGAAGCTTTCTTT. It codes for CASSNNWNTEAFF.

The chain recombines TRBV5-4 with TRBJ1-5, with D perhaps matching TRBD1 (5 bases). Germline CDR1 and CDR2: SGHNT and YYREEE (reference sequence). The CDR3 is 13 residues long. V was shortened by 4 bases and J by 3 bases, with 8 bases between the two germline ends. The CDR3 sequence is CASSRDYNQPQHF. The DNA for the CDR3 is TGTGCCAGCAGCCGGGACTACAATCAGCCCCAGCATTTT.

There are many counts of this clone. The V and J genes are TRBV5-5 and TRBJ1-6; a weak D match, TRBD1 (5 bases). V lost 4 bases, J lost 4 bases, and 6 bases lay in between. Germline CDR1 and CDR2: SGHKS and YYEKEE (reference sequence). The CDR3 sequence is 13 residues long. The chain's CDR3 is CASSQGYNSPLHF. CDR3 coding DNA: TGTGCCAGCAGCCAGGGTTATAATTCACCCCTCCACTTT.

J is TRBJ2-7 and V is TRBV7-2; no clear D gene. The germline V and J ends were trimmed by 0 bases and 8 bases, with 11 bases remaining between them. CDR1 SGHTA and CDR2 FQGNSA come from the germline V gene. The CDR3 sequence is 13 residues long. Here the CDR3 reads CASSLAQQNQQYF. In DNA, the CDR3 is TGTGCCAGCAGCTTAGCCCAACAGAACCAGCAGTACTTC.

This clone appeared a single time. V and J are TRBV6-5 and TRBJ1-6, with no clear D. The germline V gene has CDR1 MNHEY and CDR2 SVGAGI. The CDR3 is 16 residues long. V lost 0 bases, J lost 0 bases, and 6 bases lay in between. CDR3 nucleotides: TGTGCCAGCAGTTACTCGCGTAGCTCCTATAATTCACCCCTCCACTTT. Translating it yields CASSYSRSSYNSPLHF.

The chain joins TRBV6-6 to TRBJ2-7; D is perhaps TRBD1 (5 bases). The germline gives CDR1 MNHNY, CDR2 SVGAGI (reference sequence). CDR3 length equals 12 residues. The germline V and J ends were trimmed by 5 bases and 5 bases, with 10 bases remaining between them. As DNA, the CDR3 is TGTGCCAGCAGTCGCCAGGGTAACGAGCAGTACGTC. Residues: CASSRQGNEQYV.

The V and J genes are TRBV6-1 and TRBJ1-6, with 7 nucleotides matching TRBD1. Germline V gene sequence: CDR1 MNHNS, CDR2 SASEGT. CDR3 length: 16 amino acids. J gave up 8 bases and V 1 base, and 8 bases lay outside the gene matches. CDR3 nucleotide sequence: TGTGCCAGCAGTGAAGAGATGACAGGGAGTTATTCACCCCTCCACTTT. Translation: CASSEEMTGSYSPLHF.

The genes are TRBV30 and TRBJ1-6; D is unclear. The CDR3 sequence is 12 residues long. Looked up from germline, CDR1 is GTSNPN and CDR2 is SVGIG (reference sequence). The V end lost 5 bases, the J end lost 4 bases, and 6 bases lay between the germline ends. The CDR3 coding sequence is TGTGCCTGGGGCAGATATAATTCACCCCTCCACTTT. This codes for CAWGRYNSPLHF.

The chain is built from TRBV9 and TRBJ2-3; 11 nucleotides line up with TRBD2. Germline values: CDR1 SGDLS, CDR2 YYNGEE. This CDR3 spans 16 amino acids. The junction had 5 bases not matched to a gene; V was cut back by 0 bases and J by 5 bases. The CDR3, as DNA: TGTGCCAGCAGCGTAGCTAGCGGGGGGCGGGGAGATACGCAGTATTTT. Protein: CASSVASGGRGDTQYF.

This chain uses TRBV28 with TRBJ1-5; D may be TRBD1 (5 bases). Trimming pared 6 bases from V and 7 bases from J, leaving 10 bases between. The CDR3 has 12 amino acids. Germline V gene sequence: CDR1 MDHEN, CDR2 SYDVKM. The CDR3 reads CASRGGGQPQHF. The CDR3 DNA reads TGTGCCAGCAGGGGGGGAGGACAGCCCCAGCATTTT.

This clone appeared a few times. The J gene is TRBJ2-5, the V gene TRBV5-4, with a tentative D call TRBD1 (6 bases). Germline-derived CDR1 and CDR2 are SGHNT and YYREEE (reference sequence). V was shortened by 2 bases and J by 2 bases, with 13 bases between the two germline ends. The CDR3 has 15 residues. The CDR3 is CASSLNTGSQETQYF. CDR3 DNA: TGTGCCAGCAGCTTAAACACAGGGTCTCAAGAGACCCAGTACTTC.

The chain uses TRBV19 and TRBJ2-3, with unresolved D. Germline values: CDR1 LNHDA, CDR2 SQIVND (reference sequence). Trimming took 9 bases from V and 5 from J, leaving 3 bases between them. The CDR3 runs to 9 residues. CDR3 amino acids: CASGDTQYF. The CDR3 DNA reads TGTGCCAGCGGAGATACGCAGTATTTT.

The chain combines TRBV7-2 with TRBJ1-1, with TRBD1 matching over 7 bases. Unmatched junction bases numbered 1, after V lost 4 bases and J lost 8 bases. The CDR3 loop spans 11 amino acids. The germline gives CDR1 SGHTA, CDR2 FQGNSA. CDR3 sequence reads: CASSSRGEAFF. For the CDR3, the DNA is TGTGCCAGCAGCTCCAGGGGGGAAGCTTTCTTT. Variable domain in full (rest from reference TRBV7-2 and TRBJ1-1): GAGVSQSPSNKVTEKGKDVELRCDPISGHTALYWYRQSLGQGLEFLIYFQGNSAPDKSGLPSDRFSAERTGGSVSTLTIQRTQQEDSAVYLCASSSRGEAFFGQGTRLTVV.

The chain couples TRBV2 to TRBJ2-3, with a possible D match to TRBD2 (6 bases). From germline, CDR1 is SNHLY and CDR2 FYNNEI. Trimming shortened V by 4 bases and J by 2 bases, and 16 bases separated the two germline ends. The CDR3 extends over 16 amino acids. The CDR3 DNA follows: TGTGCCAGCAGTGTCGGGGGACGGAGACTCACAGATACGCAGTATTTT. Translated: CASSVGGRRLTDTQYF. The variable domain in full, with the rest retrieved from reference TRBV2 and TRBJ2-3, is EPEVTQTPSHQVTQMGQEVILRCVPISNHLYFYWYRQILGQKVEFLVSFYNNEISEKSEIFDDQFSVERPDGSNFTLKIRSTKLEDSAMYFCASSVGGRRLTDTQYFGPGTRLTVL.

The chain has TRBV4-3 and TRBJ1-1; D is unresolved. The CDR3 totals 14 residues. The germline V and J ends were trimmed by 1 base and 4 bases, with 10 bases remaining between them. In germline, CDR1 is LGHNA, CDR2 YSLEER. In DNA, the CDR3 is TGCGCCAGCAGCCAAGGTTCGGGTAGCACTGAAGCTTTCTTT. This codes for CASSQGSGSTEAFF.

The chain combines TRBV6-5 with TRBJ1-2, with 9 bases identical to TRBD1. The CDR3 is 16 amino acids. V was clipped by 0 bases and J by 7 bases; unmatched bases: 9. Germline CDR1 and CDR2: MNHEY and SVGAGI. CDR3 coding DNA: TGTGCCAGCAGTTACTCGCAACAGGGGGCGCAGGGTGGCTACACCTTC. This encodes CASSYSQQGAQGGYTF.

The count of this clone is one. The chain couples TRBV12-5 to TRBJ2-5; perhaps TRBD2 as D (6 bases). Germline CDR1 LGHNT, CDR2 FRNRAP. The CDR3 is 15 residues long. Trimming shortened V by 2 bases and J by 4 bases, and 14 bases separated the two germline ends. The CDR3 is CASGLYGPGVETQYF. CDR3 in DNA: TGTGCTAGTGGTTTGTACGGACCGGGGGTAGAGACCCAGTACTTC.

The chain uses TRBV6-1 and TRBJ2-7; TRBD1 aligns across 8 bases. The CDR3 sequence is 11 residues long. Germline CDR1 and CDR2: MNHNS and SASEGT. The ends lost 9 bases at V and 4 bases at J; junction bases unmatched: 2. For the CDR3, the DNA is TGTGCCAGTGGACAGGGTTACGAGCAGTACGTC. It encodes CASGQGYEQYV.

The CDR3 is CASSLDGGNGYEQYF. Here the CDR3 DNA reads TGTGCCAGCAGCTTGGATGGGGGCAACGGCTACGAGCAGTACTTC. The V call is TRBV5-4, the J call TRBJ2-7; weak D call: TRBD1 (6 bases). The V gene's germline CDR1 is SGHNT and CDR2 YYREEE (reference sequence). The ends were cut back, 0 bases at V and 3 bases at J, with 13 bases in the middle. The CDR3 sequence is 15 residues long.

The DNA of the CDR3 is TGTGCCAGCAGCTCCCAGGGAGGAGATGGCTACACCTTC. Protein product: CASSSQGGDGYTF. This chain connects TRBV7-6 to TRBJ1-2; possible D gene TRBD1, 5 bases. The CDR3 runs 13 residues. Between the trimmed V and J ends, which lost 4 bases and 6 bases, there was a span of 12 bases. Germline values: CDR1 SGHVS, CDR2 FNYEAQ.

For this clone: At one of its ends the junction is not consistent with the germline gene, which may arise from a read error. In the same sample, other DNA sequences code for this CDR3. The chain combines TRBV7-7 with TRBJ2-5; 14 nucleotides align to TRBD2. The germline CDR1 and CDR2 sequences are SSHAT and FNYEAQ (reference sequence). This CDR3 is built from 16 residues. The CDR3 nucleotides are TGTGCTAGCAGCTCCGGACTAGCGGGGGGACAAGAGACCCAGTACTTC. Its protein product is CASSSGLAGGQETQYF.

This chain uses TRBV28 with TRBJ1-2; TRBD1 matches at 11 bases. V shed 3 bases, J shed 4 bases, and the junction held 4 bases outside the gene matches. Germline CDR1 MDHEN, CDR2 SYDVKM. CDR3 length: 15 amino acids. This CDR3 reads CASSLWTGGIYGYTF. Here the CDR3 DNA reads TGTGCCAGCAGTTTGTGGACAGGGGGCATCTATGGCTACACCTTC.

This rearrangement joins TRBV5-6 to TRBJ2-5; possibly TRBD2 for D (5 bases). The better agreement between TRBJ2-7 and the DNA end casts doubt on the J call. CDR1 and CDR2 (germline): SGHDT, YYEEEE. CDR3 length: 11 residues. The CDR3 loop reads CASIRGPEQYF. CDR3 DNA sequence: TGTGCCAGCATCCGGGGTCCCGAGCAGTACTTC.

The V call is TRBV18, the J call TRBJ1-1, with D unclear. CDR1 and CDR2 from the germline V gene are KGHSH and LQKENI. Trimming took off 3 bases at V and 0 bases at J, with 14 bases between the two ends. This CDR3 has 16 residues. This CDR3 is CASSPFGDGLNTEAFF. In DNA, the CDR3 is TGTGCCAGCTCACCCTTCGGAGATGGATTGAACACTGAAGCTTTCTTT.

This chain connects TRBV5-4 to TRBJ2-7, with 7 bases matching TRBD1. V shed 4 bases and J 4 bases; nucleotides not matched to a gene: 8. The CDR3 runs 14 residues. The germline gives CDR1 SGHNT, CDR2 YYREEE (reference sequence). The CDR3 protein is CASSQQDRRYEQYV. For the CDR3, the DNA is TGTGCCAGCAGCCAACAGGACAGGAGGTACGAGCAGTACGTC.

This CDR3 reads CASTRDTQNTEAFF. CDR3 DNA: TGTGCCAGCACCCGGGACACCCAGAACACTGAAGCTTTCTTT. This sequence joins TRBV19 and TRBJ1-1, with a tentative D call TRBD1 (6 bases). Germline-derived CDR1 and CDR2 are LNHDA and SQIVND (reference sequence). The CDR3 sequence is 14 residues long. Deletions cut 9 bases from V and 1 base from J, with 15 bases between.